The T cell receptor (beta chain) under discussion was sequenced for a study of shared clonotypes between healthy human individuals. Naive CD8 cells comprised CD45RO-negative, CCR7-positively selected cells, excluding terminally differentiated effector memory CD45RA+ cells. The run depth of the assay was deep. Profiling relied on immunoSEQ multiplex PCR, and the TCRdb table lists in-frame clones only, not all of them. The sample has about 650,000 clones, around 95% seen once. This clone has only one observation. Its cognate antigen is unknown. Study-wide findings and caveats: The generation probabilities recorded for non-shared clonotypes fell below those of clonotypes shared by all four donors.

CDR3 size: 14 residues. Germline V gives CDR1 PRHDT, CDR2 FYEKMQ (reference sequence). Sequencing was performed on naive CD8+ T cells sorted from blood. The sequence was obtained from a woman aged 25 to 39 in good health. The rearrangement joins TRBV13 to TRBJ2-5, with 9 bases matching TRBD1. With the DNA end fitting TRBJ2-7 better, the J assignment may be wrong. Written as DNA, the CDR3 is TGTGCCAGCAGCTCCGGGACAGGGTTGAACGAGCAGTACTTC. This sequence encodes CASSSGTGLNEQYF.